The 6 T cell receptor beta chains below come from one sample, sequenced in a study of control samples from healthy donors and cancer patients. Here immunoSEQ multiplex PCR was the method, and the copy in TCRdb shows in-frame clones only, minus some. The repertoire consists of about 80,000 clones, with 89% occurring once and the leading ten covering 4.5% to 7%. Material for sequencing was blood. The source of these receptors is a man aged 45 to 65 in good health.

The chain employs TRBV21-1 and TRBJ1-1; whether TRBD1, the table's D call, matches the DNA was not checked. TRBV21-1 is annotated as a pseudogene. The CDR3 spans 16 residues. The CDR3 DNA is TGTGCCAGCAGCCTAAAGACAGGTAGACTTGTTACTGAAGCTTTCTTT. It codes for CASSLKTGRLVTEAFF.

The chain couples TRBV6-5 to TRBJ1-2, with D unclear. Germline lookup yields CDR1 MNHEY and CDR2 SVGAGI. Trimming took off 7 bases at V and 7 bases at J, with 19 bases between the two ends. This CDR3 contains 14 residues. Written as DNA, the CDR3 is TGTGCCAGCAACACAAGGGAAGGGCCAAGTGGCTACACCTTC. Amino acid sequence: CASNTREGPSGYTF.

The V gene is TRBV20-1, the J gene TRBJ2-1; tentative D call: TRBD1 (5 bases). V lost 1 base and J 10 bases, leaving 8 bases between the germline ends. In germline, CDR1 is DFQATT, CDR2 SNEGSKA (reference sequence). The CDR3 consists of 11 residues. In nucleotides, the CDR3 is TGCAGTGCTAGAGGAAGGGGAGAGCAGTTCTTC. The encoded protein is CSARGRGEQFF.

The rearrangement links TRBV14 to TRBJ2-3, with 7 bases that match TRBD1. The CDR3 has 16 residues. CDR1 and CDR2 (germline): SGHDN, FVKESK. J was trimmed by 0 bases and V by 2 bases; bases with no gene match: 5. The DNA of the CDR3 is TGTGCCAGCAGCCAATTCCAGGGGGTTAGCACAGATACGCAGTATTTT. It specifies CASSQFQGVSTDTQYF.

The chain carries TRBV5-6 and TRBJ2-6; TRBD1 matches 8 bases. V shed 4 bases, J shed 2 bases, and the junction held 2 bases outside the gene matches. The CDR3 is made up of 15 amino acids. Germline V gene sequence: CDR1 SGHDT, CDR2 YYEEEE. CDR3: CASSPTGAGANVLTF. The CDR3 nucleotides read TGTGCCAGCAGCCCGACAGGGGCTGGGGCCAACGTCCTGACTTTC.

The V call is TRBV18, the J call TRBJ2-5; 10 nucleotides agree with TRBD1. Germline V lookup: CDR1 KGHSH, CDR2 LQKENI. The V and J ends lost 3 bases and 5 bases, in that order; junction bases with no gene match: 6. This CDR3 region has 15 residues. This CDR3 is CASSPRTGGKETQYF. CDR3 DNA sequence: TGTGCCAGCTCACCTCGGACAGGGGGAAAGGAGACCCAGTACTTC. Complete variable domain (other parts from reference TRBV18 and TRBJ2-5): NAGVMQNPRHLVRRRGQEARLRCSPMKGHSHVYWYRQLPEEGLKFMVYLQKENIIDESGMPKERFSAEFPKEGPSILRIQQVVRGDSAAYFCASSPRTGGKETQYFGPGTRLLVL.